This is a list of T cell receptor beta chains from one sample in a study of blood T cell repertoires in COVID-19. The repertoire was sequenced with immunoSEQ multiplex PCR; TCRdb's copy has only in-frame clones and lacks some. The data show 200,000 to 250,000 clones, nearly 90% seen once. Sample: peripheral blood. The receptors were sampled from a man younger than 35 with active or convalescent COVID-19. The CDR3 runs from the conserved cysteine through the conserved F or W. D genes are given only for firm matches. Size is stated for part of the rows, as once, few or many counts, or as a class when the clone is expanded.

v_call: TRBV21-1
j_call: TRBJ2-7
d_call: -
clone_size: few
cdr3_aa: CASSKGLAGGISSYEQYF
cdr3_nt: TGTGCCAGCAGCAAAGGACTAGCGGGAGGGATTAGCTCCTACGAGCAGTACTTC

v_call: TRBV5-6
j_call: TRBJ2-7
d_call: TRBD2
clone_size: -
cdr3_aa: CASSSKMGLADYEQYF
cdr3_nt: TGTGCCAGCAGCTCCAAGATGGGACTAGCGGACTACGAGCAGTACTTC

v_call: TRBV7-9
j_call: TRBJ1-1
d_call: -
clone_size: few
cdr3_aa: CASSLLLGGNTEAFF
cdr3_nt: TGTGCCAGCAGCTTACTCTTGGGGGGGAACACTGAAGCTTTCTTT

v_call: TRBV29-1
j_call: TRBJ2-3
d_call: -
clone_size: few
cdr3_aa: CSVDWLDTQYF
cdr3_nt: TGCAGCGTTGATTGGCTGGATACGCAGTATTTT

v_call: TRBV9
j_call: TRBJ2-7
d_call: TRBD1
clone_size: few
cdr3_aa: CASRVTGSVEQYF
cdr3_nt: TGTGCCAGCAGAGTGACAGGGTCCGTCGAGCAGTACTTC

v_call: TRBV5-1
j_call: TRBJ1-1
d_call: -
clone_size: -
cdr3_aa: CASSLARGGPNTEAFF
cdr3_nt: TGCGCCAGCAGCTTGGCCCGAGGGGGTCCGAACACTGAAGCTTTCTTT

v_call: TRBV28
j_call: TRBJ1-2
d_call: -
clone_size: -
cdr3_aa: CASSDTPQGRDGYTF
cdr3_nt: TGTGCCAGCAGTGATACCCCACAGGGAAGAGATGGCTACACCTTC

v_call: TRBV10-2
j_call: TRBJ1-2
d_call: -
clone_size: -
cdr3_aa: CASAVSPHNYGYTF
cdr3_nt: TGCGCCAGTGCGGTTTCCCCCCATAACTATGGCTACACCTTC

v_call: TRBV6-1
j_call: TRBJ1-2
d_call: -
clone_size: -
cdr3_aa: CASSERGLYGYTF
cdr3_nt: TGTGCCAGCAGTGAAAGGGGCCTCTATGGCTACACCTTC

v_call: TRBV6-6
j_call: TRBJ1-2
d_call: -
clone_size: -
cdr3_aa: CASSSRRGNYGYTF
cdr3_nt: TGTGCCAGCAGCTCCCGCCGGGGTAACTATGGCTACACCTTC

v_call: TRBV9
j_call: TRBJ1-3
d_call: -
clone_size: -
cdr3_aa: CASTRGVPRGNTIYF
cdr3_nt: TGTGCCAGCACCCGGGGGGTTCCGCGTGGAAACACCATATATTTT

v_call: TRBV7-2
j_call: TRBJ1-1
d_call: -
clone_size: few
cdr3_aa: CASSLLWTALNTEAFF
cdr3_nt: TGTGCCAGCAGCCTTCTATGGACAGCCTTGAACACTGAAGCTTTCTTT

v_call: TRBV14
j_call: TRBJ2-7
d_call: TRBD1
clone_size: -
cdr3_aa: CASSLPGTGGTYEQYF
cdr3_nt: TGTGCCAGCAGCCTTCCAGGGACAGGAGGAACCTACGAGCAGTACTTC

v_call: TRBV7-8
j_call: TRBJ2-7
d_call: -
clone_size: -
cdr3_aa: CASSLVTGLKGTYEQYF
cdr3_nt: TGTGCCAGCAGCTTAGTGACAGGTCTCAAGGGGACCTACGAGCAGTACTTC

v_call: TRBV18
j_call: TRBJ2-5
d_call: TRBD1
clone_size: -
cdr3_aa: CASSTGIQETQYF
cdr3_nt: TGTGCCAGCTCGACAGGGATACAAGAGACCCAGTACTTC

v_call: TRBV27
j_call: TRBJ2-7
d_call: -
clone_size: -
cdr3_aa: CASKTSLQSSYEQYF
cdr3_nt: TGTGCCAGCAAGACTTCCCTGCAATCCTCCTACGAGCAGTACTTC

v_call: TRBV25-1
j_call: TRBJ2-1
d_call: -
clone_size: once
cdr3_aa: CASSVSYEQFF
cdr3_nt: TGTGCCAGCAGTGTTAGCTATGAGCAGTTCTTC

v_call: TRBV30
j_call: TRBJ2-2
d_call: TRBD1
clone_size: once
cdr3_aa: CAWNRDRADTGELFF
cdr3_nt: TGTGCCTGGAACCGGGACAGGGCGGACACCGGGGAGCTGTTTTTT

v_call: TRBV4-1
j_call: TRBJ1-1
d_call: -
clone_size: few
cdr3_aa: CASSHGGRTDTEAFF
cdr3_nt: TGCGCCAGCAGCCATGGAGGGAGGACCGACACTGAAGCTTTCTTT

v_call: TRBV6-2/TRBV6-3
j_call: TRBJ2-1
d_call: TRBD2
clone_size: few
cdr3_aa: CASSYSGLAGIYNEQFF
cdr3_nt: TGTGCCAGCAGTTACTCCGGACTAGCGGGAATTTACAATGAGCAGTTCTTC

v_call: TRBV7-8
j_call: TRBJ2-7
d_call: -
clone_size: -
cdr3_aa: CASSLWRQDYEQYF
cdr3_nt: TGTGCCAGCAGCTTATGGCGACAGGATTACGAGCAGTACTTC

v_call: TRBV27
j_call: TRBJ2-7
d_call: TRBD2
clone_size: -
cdr3_aa: CASSLLLAGRSYEQYF
cdr3_nt: TGTGCCAGCAGTTTATTGCTAGCGGGGAGAAGCTACGAGCAGTACTTC

v_call: TRBV12-5
j_call: TRBJ1-2
d_call: TRBD1
clone_size: -
cdr3_aa: CASGFGTGGYNYGYTF
cdr3_nt: TGTGCTAGTGGTTTCGGGACAGGGGGCTATAACTATGGCTACACCTTC

v_call: TRBV5-4
j_call: TRBJ2-7
d_call: -
clone_size: -
cdr3_aa: CASSLGRQGYEQYF
cdr3_nt: TGTGCCAGCAGCTTGGGTCGGCAGGGCTACGAGCAGTACTTC

v_call: TRBV5-4
j_call: TRBJ2-7
d_call: -
clone_size: -
cdr3_aa: CASSLYGGSRGADF
cdr3_nt: TGTGCCAGCAGCTTGTACGGCGGTAGTCGGGGAGCCGACTTC

v_call: TRBV6-5
j_call: TRBJ1-4
d_call: -
clone_size: -
cdr3_aa: CASSYRGKLFF
cdr3_nt: TGTGCCAGCAGTTACCGAGGAAAACTGTTTTTT

v_call: TRBV9
j_call: TRBJ2-1
d_call: TRBD2
clone_size: -
cdr3_aa: CASSVEGSGSGGSYNEQFF
cdr3_nt: TGTGCCAGCAGCGTAGAGGGTAGCGGGAGTGGAGGCTCCTACAATGAGCAGTTCTTC

v_call: TRBV19
j_call: TRBJ2-3
d_call: -
clone_size: -
cdr3_aa: CASSRTWTSTDTQYF
cdr3_nt: TGTGCCAGTAGCAGAACATGGACTAGCACAGATACGCAGTATTTT

v_call: TRBV19
j_call: TRBJ1-5
d_call: -
clone_size: -
cdr3_aa: CASNSPDSLYSNQPQHF
cdr3_nt: TGTGCCAGTAATTCCCCCGACAGCCTCTATAGCAATCAGCCCCAGCATTTT

v_call: TRBV7-3
j_call: TRBJ2-2
d_call: TRBD2
clone_size: few
cdr3_aa: CASSPTGGAGTGELFF
cdr3_nt: TGTGCCAGCAGCCCCACGGGGGGGGCTGGGACCGGGGAGCTGTTTTTT

v_call: TRBV28
j_call: TRBJ2-7
d_call: TRBD1
clone_size: once
cdr3_aa: CASSSTDQGTGGLNEQYF
cdr3_nt: TGTGCCAGCAGTTCAACCGATCAAGGGACAGGGGGCCTCAACGAGCAGTACTTC

v_call: TRBV20-1
j_call: TRBJ1-5
d_call: TRBD1
clone_size: -
cdr3_aa: CSASISGQGGPLSNQPQHF
cdr3_nt: TGCAGTGCTAGTATTTCGGGACAGGGAGGCCCTCTGAGCAATCAGCCCCAGCATTTT

v_call: TRBV2
j_call: TRBJ1-1
d_call: TRBD1
clone_size: -
cdr3_aa: CATGRGRGSTEAFF
cdr3_nt: TGTGCCACGGGAAGGGGCAGGGGGTCTACTGAAGCTTTCTTT

v_call: TRBV12-3/TRBV12-4
j_call: TRBJ2-3
d_call: TRBD2
clone_size: -
cdr3_aa: CASSQGLHDTQYF
cdr3_nt: TGTGCCAGCAGCCAGGGACTACACGATACGCAGTATTTT

v_call: TRBV30
j_call: TRBJ1-4
d_call: -
clone_size: -
cdr3_aa: CALTGTTNEKLFF
cdr3_nt: TGTGCCCTAACCGGGACAACTAATGAAAAACTGTTTTTT

v_call: TRBV11-1
j_call: TRBJ2-2
d_call: -
clone_size: -
cdr3_aa: CASSLTSRNTGELFF
cdr3_nt: TGTGCCAGCAGCTTAACTAGCCGGAACACCGGGGAGCTGTTTTTT

v_call: TRBV5-5
j_call: TRBJ1-6
d_call: -
clone_size: -
cdr3_aa: CASSLVQTYNSPLHF
cdr3_nt: TGTGCCAGCAGCTTGGTACAGACCTATAATTCACCCCTCCACTTT

v_call: TRBV29-1
j_call: TRBJ2-5
d_call: TRBD2
clone_size: -
cdr3_aa: CSATSGIQETQYF
cdr3_nt: TGCAGCGCGACTAGCGGGATCCAAGAGACCCAGTACTTC

v_call: TRBV18
j_call: TRBJ1-5
d_call: TRBD1
clone_size: -
cdr3_aa: CASSPGQGARNQPQHF
cdr3_nt: TGTGCCAGCTCACCGGGACAGGGGGCCCGAAATCAGCCCCAGCATTTT

v_call: TRBV18
j_call: TRBJ1-6
d_call: TRBD1
clone_size: -
cdr3_aa: CASSPRATGQGMSYNSPLHF
cdr3_nt: TGTGCCAGCTCACCAAGAGCAACGGGACAGGGGATGTCCTATAATTCACCCCTCCACTTT

v_call: TRBV11-1
j_call: TRBJ1-1
d_call: TRBD1
clone_size: -
cdr3_aa: CASRAGTVNTEAFF
cdr3_nt: TGTGCCAGCAGGGCCGGGACAGTGAACACTGAAGCTTTCTTT

v_call: TRBV10-1
j_call: TRBJ2-7
d_call: -
clone_size: once
cdr3_aa: CASSDGTHFYEQYF
cdr3_nt: TGCGCCAGCAGTGACGGGACTCATTTCTACGAGCAGTACTTC

v_call: TRBV5-1
j_call: TRBJ2-7
d_call: -
clone_size: -
cdr3_aa: CASSGEGVSYEQYF
cdr3_nt: TGCGCCAGCAGCGGAGAGGGGGTCTCCTACGAGCAGTACTTC

v_call: TRBV5-1
j_call: TRBJ2-5
d_call: TRBD2
clone_size: -
cdr3_aa: CASSLVGLAGQETQYF
cdr3_nt: TGCGCCAGCAGCTTGGTAGGGCTAGCGGGGCAAGAGACCCAGTACTTC

v_call: TRBV7-9
j_call: TRBJ2-1
d_call: -
clone_size: -
cdr3_aa: CASSLNVVGYNEQFF
cdr3_nt: TGTGCCAGCAGCTTAAACGTGGTCGGGTACAATGAGCAGTTCTTC

v_call: TRBV5-5
j_call: TRBJ2-2
d_call: TRBD2
clone_size: -
cdr3_aa: CASSQVPGLAGVRDTGELFF
cdr3_nt: TGTGCCAGCAGCCAGGTACCGGGACTAGCGGGAGTTAGGGACACCGGGGAGCTGTTTTTT

v_call: TRBV5-1
j_call: TRBJ2-1
d_call: -
clone_size: -
cdr3_aa: CASSEGLLNEQFF
cdr3_nt: TGCGCCAGCAGCGAAGGACTTCTAAATGAGCAGTTCTTC

v_call: TRBV6-2/TRBV6-3
j_call: TRBJ2-1
d_call: TRBD1
clone_size: -
cdr3_aa: CASSSLRDRSYYNEQFF
cdr3_nt: TGTGCCAGCAGTTCACTCCGGGACAGGTCCTACTACAATGAGCAGTTCTTC

v_call: TRBV5-1
j_call: TRBJ1-4
d_call: -
clone_size: -
cdr3_aa: CASSSRDPAEKLFF
cdr3_nt: TGCGCCAGCAGCTCCCGGGATCCGGCCGAAAAACTGTTTTTT

v_call: TRBV18
j_call: TRBJ2-1
d_call: -
clone_size: -
cdr3_aa: CASSPPARVNNEQFF
cdr3_nt: TGTGCCAGCTCACCTCCGGCACGGGTAAACAATGAGCAGTTCTTC

v_call: TRBV28
j_call: TRBJ1-6
d_call: -
clone_size: -
cdr3_aa: CASSRGDSYNSPLHF
cdr3_nt: TGTGCCAGCAGTAGGGGTGACTCCTATAATTCACCCCTCCACTTT